These 6 T cell receptor beta chains originate from one sample sequenced in a study of T cell clonality in common variable immunodeficiency. Profiling relied on immunoSEQ multiplex PCR, and the TCRdb table lists in-frame clones only, not all of them. The repertoire consists of roughly 70,000 clones, none detected only once. Sequenced input: peripheral blood mononuclear cells. The receptors were gathered from a person aged 18 to 70 in good health.

This clone was recorded at least ten times. The missing CDR3 end, 3 residues past where the read stops, is filled in from the germline J gene. The chain has TRBV5-1 and TRBJ2-7, with 9 positions matching TRBD1. The germline CDR1 and CDR2 sequences are SGHRS and YFSETQ. This CDR3 spans 16 amino acids. V lost 0 bases to trimming and J lost 3 bases; unmatched junction nucleotides: 7. CDR3 bases read: TGCGCCAGCAGCTTGGTTCCGGGACAGGGTATCTACGAG. Its translation: CASSLVPGQGIYE. The complete CDR3 reads CASSLVPGQGIYEQYF.

The sample holds many counts of this clone. The observed sequence ends 3 residues before the CDR3 terminus, with the missing tail filled in from the germline J gene. The chain employs TRBV7-6 and TRBJ2-1; 9 bases match TRBD2. The junction had 8 bases not matched to a gene; V was cut back by 4 bases and J by 7 bases. CDR1 is SGHVS and CDR2 is FNYEAQ in the germline V gene. This CDR3 spans 15 amino acids. Incomplete CDR3 DNA: TGTGCCAGCAGCTCCATAGCGGGAGCCGGTAATGAG. The encoded protein is CASSSIAGAGNE. The entire CDR3 sequence reads CASSSIAGAGNEQFF.

This clone came up many times. The CDR3 goes on 3 residues after the read ends, and that part is filled in from the germline J gene. The chain combines TRBV7-9 with TRBJ2-3; 12 bases agree with TRBD2. With V trimmed by 5 bases and J by 5 bases, 5 bases remained unmatched. CDR1 SEHNR and CDR2 FQNEAQ come from the germline V gene (reference sequence). There are 15 residues in the CDR3. CDR3 DNA, as far as it was read: TGTGCCAGCAGCCCTAGCGGGGGGGCGAAAGATACG. As protein: CASSPSGGAKDT. Given in full, the CDR3 is CASSPSGGAKDTQYF.

The CDR3 is CASRPTAAGELFF. The covered CDR3 bases are TGCGCCAGCAGGCCGACGGCGGCCGGGGAG. The chain joins TRBV5-1 to TRBJ2-2; no clear D gene. The observed sequence ends 3 residues before the CDR3 terminus, with the missing tail filled in from the germline J gene. Germline V gene data show CDR1 as SGHRS and CDR2 as YFSETQ. CDR3 length: 13 amino acids. V lost 5 bases to trimming and J lost 6 bases, with 11 bases between them.

This clone occurred many times. The DNA ends 3 residues before the CDR3 does, and the rest of the CDR3 is filled in from the germline J gene. The rearrangement links TRBV2 to TRBJ2-2; the D gene is possibly TRBD1 (5 bases). The CDR3 length is 14 residues. CDR1 and CDR2 (germline): SNHLY, FYNNEI. V was trimmed by 6 bases and J by 2 bases, leaving 10 bases between them. The sequenced CDR3 bases are TGTGCCAGCAGCCCAGGGATAAACACCGGGGAG. It is translated as CASSPGINTGE. The entire CDR3 protein reads CASSPGINTGELFF.

This clone was detected ten times or more. The read terminates 3 residues ahead of where the CDR3 ends, so the germline J gene completes it. The V call is TRBV20-1, the J call TRBJ2-2, with TRBD2 matching 16 bases. CDR3 length: 16 residues. Losses at the gene ends were 0 bases for V and 6 bases for J; bases not matched to a gene: 1. Germline V CDR1 and CDR2: DFQATT, SNEGSKA (reference sequence). The part of the CDR3 DNA that was read is TGCAGTGCTAGAGACGGGACTAGCGGGGGGGCCGGGGAG. Amino acids: CSARDGTSGGAGE. The entire CDR3 protein is CSARDGTSGGAGELFF.